This TCR beta chain was identified during a study of blood T cells in healthy people across ages. About the study: Every two T cells gave about one barcoded beta molecule via template switching.

This clonotype came up a few times. A second PCR, run for roughly 7 to 12 cycles, used a sample-barcoded 5' primer plus a J-beta primer mix. All cDNA molecules were each tagged by a template-switch adaptor with 12 random nucleotides. Using its own MiXCR run on the 5' RACE reads, TCRdb lists one record per CDR3 protein. This sample has under 1,000,000 distinct CDR3 sequences, with roughly 46% found just once. V shed 8 bases and J 5 bases; nucleotides not matched to a gene: 9. The CDR3 consists of 13 residues. Per the germline V gene, CDR1 is DFQATT and CDR2 is SNEGSKA (reference sequence). The receptor comes from a man at least 80 years old in good health. The specimen sequenced was blood. This sequence joins TRBV20-1 and TRBJ2-5; 9 bases agree with TRBD1. This CDR3 is CSLKGQGLETQYF. The CDR3 coding sequence is TGCAGTCTAAAGGGACAGGGTTTGGAGACCCAGTACTTC.